Below, 27 T cell receptor beta chains from the same sample are listed, as sequenced in a study of blood T cells in healthy people across ages (dated by TCRdb to between 2015 and 2016). Library construction relied on 5' RACE. Sequenced on an Illumina HiSeq 2500. The second PCR ran for about 6 to 12 cycles and used a J-beta primer mix along with a sample-barcoded 5' primer. The raw public data were reprocessed by TCRdb itself: fastp quality trimming at Q25, MiXCR clonotype calling, in-frame beta chains only. Rows with one shared CDR3 protein collapse into an entry with the most common genes and DNA. The sample has 1.5 million to 2 million distinct CDR3 sequences on record, around 35% of them singletons. The ten most abundant clones make up 10% to 12% of the sample. The sequenced material came from blood. The receptors were sampled from a woman younger than 45 in good health.

The chain joins TRBV7-8 to TRBJ2-7; D is uncertain. V lost 7 bases and J lost 3, with 22 bases in between. The CDR3 covers 16 residues. Per the germline V gene, CDR1 is SGHVS and CDR2 is FQNEAQ. In nucleotides, the CDR3 is TGTGCCAGCACCAAAGCTGCCTTAGGGCAGATCTACGAGCAGTACTTC. This codes for CASTKAALGQIYEQYF.

A few counts support this clonotype. V is TRBV20-1 and J is TRBJ2-7; 9 bases map to TRBD1. Unmatched junction bases numbered 11, after V lost 5 bases and J lost 6 bases. Germline V gives CDR1 DFQATT, CDR2 SNEGSKA (reference sequence). CDR3 length: 14 amino acids. The CDR3, as DNA: TGCAGTGCTGGAAGGGACAGGGTACTAGTCGAGCAGTACTTC. As protein: CSAGRDRVLVEQYF.

This clonotype was observed at least ten times. The V call is TRBV7-9, the J call TRBJ2-3; TRBD1 matches at 8 bases. The germline V gene encodes CDR1 SEHNR and CDR2 FQNEAQ (reference sequence). J was trimmed by 1 base and V by 4 bases; bases with no gene match: 7. This CDR3 has 16 residues. The CDR3 protein is CASSSLMDRGTDTQYF. For the CDR3, the DNA is TGTGCCAGCAGCTCTTTAATGGACAGGGGCACAGATACGCAGTATTTT.

V usage is TRBV6-1 and J usage is TRBJ1-2, with D uncertain. The V gene's germline CDR1 is MNHNS and CDR2 SASEGT. Between the trimmed V and J ends, which lost 4 bases and 5 bases, there was a span of 8 bases. The length of the CDR3 is 12 residues. The CDR3 reads CASSATEYGYTF. CDR3 sequence (DNA): TGTGCCAGCAGTGCAACAGAGTATGGCTACACCTTC.

This clonotype has a single count. The chain has TRBV10-3 and TRBJ1-4; D possibly corresponds to TRBD1 (5 bases). The V end lost 1 base, the J end lost 2 bases, and 14 bases lay between the germline ends. Germline V gene sequence: CDR1 ENHRY, CDR2 SYGVKD. The CDR3 consists of 17 residues. The CDR3 nucleotides are TGTGCCATCAGTGAGTGGCGGGGGAAAGGGACTAATGAAAAACTGTTTTTT. Translation: CAISEWRGKGTNEKLFF.

In this sample, this clonotype turned up a few times. The V gene is TRBV29-1, the J gene TRBJ2-1; the D gene is possibly TRBD2 (5 bases). The ends were cut back, 1 base at V and 1 base at J, with 11 bases in the middle. This CDR3 region has 15 residues. The germline gives CDR1 SQVTM, CDR2 ANQGSEA. The CDR3, as DNA: TGCAGCGTTGAAGCTAGAGGGAGATCCTACAATGAGCAGTTCTTC. Translated: CSVEARGRSYNEQFF.

The rearrangement joins TRBV3-1 to TRBJ1-2; D ambiguous. Trimming pared 1 base from V and 6 bases from J, leaving 15 bases between. Germline V gene data show CDR1 as LGHDT and CDR2 as YNNKEL (reference sequence). The CDR3 extends over 15 amino acids. CDR3 coding DNA: TGTGCCAGCAGCCAAGGACGGTGGGAACCCCATGGCTACACCTTC. Encoded protein: CASSQGRWEPHGYTF.

As regards this clonotype: Germline is not matched at one junction end, which may reflect a read error. The genes are TRBV7-9 and TRBJ2-3; 10 bases map to TRBD2. Germline loops: CDR1 SEHNR, CDR2 FQNEAQ (reference sequence). The CDR3 is made up of 15 amino acids. The CDR3 DNA reads TGTGCCAGCAGCTTCGGACTAGCGGACACAGGTACGCAGTATTTT. Its translation is CASSFGLADTGTQYF.

The chain joins TRBV30 to TRBJ1-2; D is unclear. The V end was cut by 5 bases, the J end by 2 bases, with 9 bases between. This CDR3 contains 12 residues. Germline V lookup: CDR1 GTSNPN, CDR2 SVGIG (reference sequence). The CDR3 region is CAWPGGNYGYTF. CDR3 DNA: TGTGCCTGGCCGGGAGGCAACTATGGCTACACCTTC.

The V gene is TRBV4-1, the J gene TRBJ1-2; D is unclear. V dropped 1 base and J dropped 8 bases, with 14 bases sitting between them. The germline gives CDR1 MGHRA, CDR2 YSYEKL. This CDR3 contains 14 residues. The CDR3 coding sequence is TGCGCCAGCAGCCAAGCAGGAGAGGGTCGAGGCTACACCTTC. It yields the protein CASSQAGEGRGYTF.

V is TRBV3-1 and J is TRBJ1-4, with D maybe TRBD1 (5 bases). V was shortened by 2 bases and J by 5 bases, with 9 bases between the two germline ends. Germline loops: CDR1 LGHDT, CDR2 YNNKEL (reference sequence). The length of the CDR3 is 14 residues. The CDR3 loop reads CASSQQGWNEKLFF. CDR3 DNA sequence: TGTGCCAGCAGCCAACAGGGTTGGAATGAAAAACTGTTTTTT.

The table lists this clonotype with a few counts. The chain joins TRBV6-2 or TRBV6-3 to TRBJ2-5; 11 bases are shared with TRBD2. CDR3 length: 16 residues. After removal of 5 bases from V and 5 bases from J, the junction contained 10 bases not matched to a gene. From germline, CDR1 is MNHEY and CDR2 SVGEGT. The CDR3 reads CASSHPLAGGDETQYF. CDR3 in DNA: TGTGCCAGCAGTCACCCCCTAGCGGGGGGTGATGAGACCCAGTACTTC.

Remarks on this clonotype: The missing conserved phenylalanine or tryptophan at the end of this CDR3 makes a read error likely. The chain has TRBV10-3 and TRBJ2-6; D is possibly TRBD1 (5 bases). Trimming stripped 3 bases from V and 4 bases from J, with 13 bases between. This CDR3 is built from 16 residues. The germline V gene encodes CDR1 ENHRY and CDR2 SYGVKD. In DNA, the CDR3 is TGTGCCATCAGTGATTCATCAGGGCGCGGGGCCAACGTCCTGACTTGC. Its translation: CAISDSSGRGANVLTC.

This clonotype was observed a handful of times. The V call is TRBV5-1, the J call TRBJ1-1; possibly TRBD1 for D (6 bases). CDR1 SGHRS and CDR2 YFSETQ come from the germline V gene. The ends were cut back, 0 bases at V and 1 base at J, with 10 bases in the middle. The CDR3 has 15 residues. The chain's CDR3 is CASSLGPGANTEAFF. The CDR3 region has the DNA TGCGCCAGCAGCTTGGGGCCAGGGGCGAACACTGAAGCTTTCTTT.

The rearrangement joins TRBV5-1 to TRBJ2-1, with TRBD2 as a possible D gene (6 bases). Germline V gene data show CDR1 as SGHRS and CDR2 as YFSETQ. The CDR3 has 17 residues. Between the trimmed V and J ends, which lost 5 bases and 1 base, there was a span of 19 bases. CDR3 residues: CASSRSSVTISYNEQFF. CDR3 DNA: TGCGCCAGCAGTCGGTCTAGCGTCACGATATCCTACAATGAGCAGTTCTTC.

This clonotype was detected ten times or more. The chain is built from TRBV7-9 and TRBJ1-2, with TRBD1 matching 8 bases. V gave up 4 bases and J gave up 2 bases; unmatched junction bases: 3. The CDR3 length is 14 residues. CDR1 is SEHNR and CDR2 is FQNEAQ in the germline V gene (reference sequence). The CDR3: CASSSTGENYGYTF. The CDR3, as DNA: TGTGCCAGCAGCTCGACAGGGGAGAACTATGGCTACACCTTC.

This clonotype has a count of ten or more. J is TRBJ2-7 and V is TRBV12-3 or TRBV12-4; 9 nucleotides line up with TRBD1. The CDR3 contains 16 residues. V was pared by 5 bases and J by 0 bases, with 8 bases of the junction left unmatched. The CDR3 loop reads CASSKRTGAGSYEQYF. The CDR3 DNA reads as TGTGCCAGCAGTAAACGGACAGGGGCCGGCTCCTACGAGCAGTACTTC.

The CDR3: CASSQDLAGGPPDTQYF. The CDR3 coding sequence is TGCGCCAGCAGCCAAGATCTAGCGGGGGGGCCGCCAGATACGCAGTATTTT. The chain employs TRBV4-1 and TRBJ2-3, with 12 bases matching TRBD2. This CDR3 has 17 amino acids. The V gene end was trimmed by 0 bases and the J gene end by 4 bases; junction bases not matched to a gene: 5. From germline, CDR1 is MGHRA and CDR2 YSYEKL.

Turning to this clonotype: Germline and junction disagree at one end, which may indicate a read error. The V call is TRBV11-2, the J call TRBJ2-7; weak D call: TRBD2 (7 bases). Germline CDR1 is SGHAT and CDR2 is FQNNGV. This CDR3 has 16 residues. The CDR3 loop is CASSPIRRRGDYEQCF. The CDR3, as DNA: TGTGCCAGCAGCCCCATTAGACGGAGGGGGGACTACGAGCAGTGCTTC.

The chain has TRBV3-1 and TRBJ1-1, with TRBD1 matching 8 bases. The CDR3 runs 14 residues. Germline loops: CDR1 LGHDT, CDR2 YNNKEL (reference sequence). The V gene end was trimmed by 4 bases and the J gene end by 8 bases; junction bases not matched to a gene: 9. CDR3 protein: CASSPGQAGGEAFF. The CDR3, as DNA: TGTGCCAGCAGCCCGGGACAGGCGGGGGGCGAAGCTTTCTTT.

This sequence joins TRBV6-6 and TRBJ2-7; D uncertain. The CDR3 runs 14 residues. V lost 0 bases and J 2 bases, leaving 8 bases between the germline ends. CDR1 and CDR2 (germline): MNHNY, SVGAGI (reference sequence). The CDR3 loop is CASSYSTDPYEQYF. The CDR3 region has the DNA TGTGCCAGCAGTTACTCTACGGACCCCTACGAGCAGTACTTC.

This chain connects TRBV28 to TRBJ2-7, with 9 bases identical to TRBD2. This CDR3 is built from 14 residues. The ends lost 6 bases at V and 3 bases at J; junction bases unmatched: 6. CDR1 is MDHEN and CDR2 is SYDVKM in the germline V gene. CDR3 coding DNA: TGTGCCAGCAGGGCTAGCGGGGCGATCTACGAGCAGTACTTC. Its translation is CASRASGAIYEQYF.

CDR3 in amino acids: CASSLEVPGSDEQYF. The CDR3, as DNA: TGCGCCAGCAGCTTGGAGGTTCCAGGGTCTGACGAGCAGTACTTC. The V and J genes are TRBV5-1 and TRBJ2-7, with a possible D match to TRBD1 (5 bases). The CDR3 extends over 15 amino acids. Per the germline V gene, CDR1 is SGHRS and CDR2 is YFSETQ. V was clipped by 0 bases and J by 5 bases, with 15 bases between them.

The V gene is TRBV30, the J gene TRBJ1-2; tentatively, D is TRBD1 (5 bases). Looked up from germline, CDR1 is GTSNPN and CDR2 is SVGIG (reference sequence). The CDR3 totals 13 residues. Trimming removed 1 base from V and 8 bases from J, with 14 bases in between. The CDR3 protein is CAWSGGDPAGYTF. The CDR3 DNA follows: TGTGCCTGGAGTGGGGGGGATCCTGCCGGCTACACCTTC.

In its sample, this clonotype was seen a few times. The genes are TRBV27 and TRBJ1-2, with unresolved D. The CDR3 runs 12 residues. Trimming removed 3 bases from V and 5 bases from J, with 7 bases in between. In germline, CDR1 is MNHEY, CDR2 SMNVEV (reference sequence). The CDR3 is CASSFNGYGYTF. The CDR3 DNA is TGTGCCAGCAGTTTTAATGGTTATGGCTACACCTTC.

V is TRBV5-1 and J is TRBJ2-7, with 12 bases fitting TRBD2. The CDR3 spans 16 residues. V was clipped by 4 bases and J by 2 bases; unmatched bases: 7. Germline lookup yields CDR1 SGHRS and CDR2 YFSETQ. CDR3 nucleotide sequence: TGCGCCAGCAGCAAAGACGGACTAGCGGGAACCTACGAGCAGTACTTC. Its translation: CASSKDGLAGTYEQYF. Variable domain in full (rest from reference TRBV5-1 and TRBJ2-7): KAGVTQTPRYLIKTRGQQVTLSCSPISGHRSVSWYQQTPGQGLQFLFEYFSETQRNKGNFPGRFSGRQFSNSRSEMNVSTLELGDSALYLCASSKDGLAGTYEQYFGPGTRLTVT.

CDR3 amino acids: CASSADLSTEKLFF. CDR3 DNA sequence: TGTGCCAGCAGCGCGGACTTATCAACTGAAAAACTGTTTTTT. The chain combines TRBV9 with TRBJ1-4; D ambiguous. V dropped 3 bases and J dropped 7 bases, with 13 bases sitting between them. The V gene's germline CDR1 is SGDLS and CDR2 YYNGEE. The CDR3 has 14 residues.